A single sample gave rise to the 14 T cell receptor beta chains below, sequenced in a study of control samples from healthy donors and cancer patients. Sequencing used immunoSEQ multiplex PCR; TCRdb keeps in-frame clones, though not all of them. Of 71,000 or so clones listed, roughly nine tenths are singletons. Sequencing was carried out using PBMCs. These receptors were obtained from a man aged 60 to 69 with lung cancer.

J is TRBJ2-2 and V is TRBV5-1, with D possibly matching TRBD2 (5 bases). The V gene's germline CDR1 is SGHRS and CDR2 YFSETQ. The CDR3 length is 13 residues. Trimming stripped 4 bases from V and 7 bases from J, with 11 bases between. The CDR3 here is CASSPGLGGELFF. The CDR3 nucleotides read TGCGCCAGCAGCCCGGGATTGGGCGGGGAGCTGTTTTTT.

This chain connects TRBV29-1 to TRBJ2-1; the match to TRBD2 covers 8 bases. This CDR3 region has 12 residues. Losses at the gene ends were 6 bases for V and 7 bases for J; bases not matched to a gene: 5. From germline, CDR1 is SQVTM and CDR2 ANQGSEA. Written as DNA, the CDR3 is TGCAGCGTGAGTTTAGCGGGAAATGAGCAGTTCTTC. Its translation: CSVSLAGNEQFF.

In its sample, this clone was seen once. The chain employs TRBV3-1 (or the pseudogene TRBV3-2) and TRBJ2-1; D is unresolved. With 5 bases removed from V and 7 bases from J, the gap between germline ends came to 9 bases. Germline assignment: CDR1 LGHDT and CDR2 YNNKEL (reference sequence). CDR3 size: 12 residues. CDR3 sequence (DNA): TGTGCCAGCAGCAACTTTTATAATGAGCAGTTCTTC. This translates into CASSNFYNEQFF.

The chain combines TRBV10-3 with TRBJ2-7, with D unclear. The CDR3 is 13 residues long. Trimming took off 7 bases at V and 3 bases at J, with 13 bases between the two ends. CDR1 is ENHRY and CDR2 is SYGVKD in the germline V gene. The DNA of the CDR3 is TGTGCCATCAACGGCGTAAGTAACTACGAGCAGTACTTC. Encoded protein: CAINGVSNYEQYF.

The count of this clone is one. This chain connects TRBV9 to TRBJ1-1; D ambiguous. Germline CDR1 and CDR2: SGDLS and YYNGEE. The CDR3 runs to 14 residues. The ends were cut back, 3 bases at V and 1 base at J, with 10 bases in the middle. The CDR3 region is CASSASGRNTEAFF. CDR3 DNA: TGTGCCAGCAGCGCCTCAGGACGGAACACTGAAGCTTTCTTT.

This chain links TRBV3-1 (or the pseudogene TRBV3-2) with TRBJ1-1, with a weak D call TRBD1 (6 bases). CDR1 and CDR2 (germline): LGHDT, YNNKEL (reference sequence). V was pared by 5 bases and J by 6 bases, with 13 bases between. The CDR3 sequence is 13 residues long. The CDR3: CASSSAGTPEAFF. For the CDR3, the DNA is TGTGCCAGCAGCTCTGCCGGGACACCTGAAGCTTTCTTT.

V gene TRBV6-5 combines with J gene TRBJ1-1, with 7 positions matching TRBD1. V lost 5 bases, J lost 1 base, and 7 bases stayed unmatched. The germline gives CDR1 MNHEY, CDR2 SVGAGI. CDR3 length: 15 amino acids. The CDR3 coding sequence is TGTGCCAGCAGTACCAGGGGGGGTAGGAACACTGAAGCTTTCTTT. This sequence encodes CASSTRGGRNTEAFF.

This clone turned up a few times. The chain links TRBV30 to TRBJ2-7; TRBD1 might be the D (5 bases). Germline V gene sequence: CDR1 GTSNPN, CDR2 SVGIG (reference sequence). This CDR3 is built from 12 residues. The ends were cut back, 1 base at V and 6 bases at J, with 10 bases in the middle. This CDR3 is CAWSGRQPEQYV. DNA for the CDR3: TGTGCCTGGAGTGGTCGACAGCCCGAGCAGTACGTC.

The chain uses TRBV5-6 and TRBJ2-1; TRBD2 aligns across 10 bases. The CDR3 extends over 16 amino acids. Trimming cost V 4 bases and J 1 base; bases outside gene matches: 5. Germline V gene sequence: CDR1 SGHDT, CDR2 YYEEEE. The CDR3 region is CASSPLAGDSYNEQFF. The CDR3 coding sequence is TGTGCCAGCAGCCCCCTAGCGGGGGATTCCTACAATGAGCAGTTCTTC.

This clone showed up just once. Germline is not matched at one junction end, which may reflect a read error. The rearrangement links TRBV2 to TRBJ2-3; D gene ambiguous. This CDR3 spans 12 amino acids. Germline V gene sequence: CDR1 SNHLY, CDR2 FYNNEI. CDR3 coding DNA: TGTGCCAGCAGTTTTTTTTCCCTCGGGTACCTTTTT. Its protein is CASSFFSLGYLF.

The chain has TRBV9 and TRBJ1-6, with D tentatively TRBD1 (5 bases). V gave up 5 bases and J gave up 7 bases, with 13 bases separating them. Looked up from germline, CDR1 is SGDLS and CDR2 is YYNGEE. CDR3 size: 14 residues. The CDR3 region is CASSYGTQNSPLHF. The CDR3 DNA sequence: TGTGCCAGCAGTTACGGGACCCAAAATTCACCCCTCCACTTT. The variable domain in full, completed from reference TRBV9 and TRBJ1-6, reads DSGVTQTPKHLITATGQRVTLRCSPRSGDLSVYWYQQSLDQGLQFLIQYYNGEERAKGNILERFSAQQFPDLHSELNLSSLELGDSALYFCASSYGTQNSPLHFGNGTRLTVT.

This clone was detected a few times. The junction departs from the called germline gene at one end, perhaps through a read error. The chain employs TRBV7-9 and TRBJ1-4; D is unresolved. The CDR3 has 16 amino acids. CDR1 and CDR2 (germline): SEHNR, FQNEAQ (reference sequence). The CDR3: CASSLTLTASKEKLFF. The CDR3 DNA reads TGTGCCAGCAGCTTAACCTTGACCGCCTCTAAGGAAAAACTGTTTTTT.

The genes are TRBV3-1 (or the pseudogene TRBV3-2) and TRBJ2-2, with 9 bases matching TRBD2. The CDR3 spans 16 residues. With 5 bases clipped from V and 4 bases from J, the junction kept 8 bases outside the gene matches. Per the germline V gene, CDR1 is LGHDT and CDR2 is YNNKEL (reference sequence). The CDR3 reads CASSARGGRGTGELFF. CDR3 nucleotide sequence: TGTGCCAGCAGCGCGCGGGGGGGCAGGGGCACCGGGGAGCTGTTTTTT.

CDR3 amino acids: CASSLPSSYGYTF. The CDR3 DNA is TGTGCCAGCAGCTTACCGAGTTCTTATGGCTACACCTTC. The chain couples TRBV11-2 to TRBJ1-2; D gene uncertain. V lost 2 bases to trimming and J lost 5 bases, with 9 bases between them. Germline-derived CDR1 and CDR2 are SGHAT and FQNNGV. The CDR3 is made up of 13 amino acids.